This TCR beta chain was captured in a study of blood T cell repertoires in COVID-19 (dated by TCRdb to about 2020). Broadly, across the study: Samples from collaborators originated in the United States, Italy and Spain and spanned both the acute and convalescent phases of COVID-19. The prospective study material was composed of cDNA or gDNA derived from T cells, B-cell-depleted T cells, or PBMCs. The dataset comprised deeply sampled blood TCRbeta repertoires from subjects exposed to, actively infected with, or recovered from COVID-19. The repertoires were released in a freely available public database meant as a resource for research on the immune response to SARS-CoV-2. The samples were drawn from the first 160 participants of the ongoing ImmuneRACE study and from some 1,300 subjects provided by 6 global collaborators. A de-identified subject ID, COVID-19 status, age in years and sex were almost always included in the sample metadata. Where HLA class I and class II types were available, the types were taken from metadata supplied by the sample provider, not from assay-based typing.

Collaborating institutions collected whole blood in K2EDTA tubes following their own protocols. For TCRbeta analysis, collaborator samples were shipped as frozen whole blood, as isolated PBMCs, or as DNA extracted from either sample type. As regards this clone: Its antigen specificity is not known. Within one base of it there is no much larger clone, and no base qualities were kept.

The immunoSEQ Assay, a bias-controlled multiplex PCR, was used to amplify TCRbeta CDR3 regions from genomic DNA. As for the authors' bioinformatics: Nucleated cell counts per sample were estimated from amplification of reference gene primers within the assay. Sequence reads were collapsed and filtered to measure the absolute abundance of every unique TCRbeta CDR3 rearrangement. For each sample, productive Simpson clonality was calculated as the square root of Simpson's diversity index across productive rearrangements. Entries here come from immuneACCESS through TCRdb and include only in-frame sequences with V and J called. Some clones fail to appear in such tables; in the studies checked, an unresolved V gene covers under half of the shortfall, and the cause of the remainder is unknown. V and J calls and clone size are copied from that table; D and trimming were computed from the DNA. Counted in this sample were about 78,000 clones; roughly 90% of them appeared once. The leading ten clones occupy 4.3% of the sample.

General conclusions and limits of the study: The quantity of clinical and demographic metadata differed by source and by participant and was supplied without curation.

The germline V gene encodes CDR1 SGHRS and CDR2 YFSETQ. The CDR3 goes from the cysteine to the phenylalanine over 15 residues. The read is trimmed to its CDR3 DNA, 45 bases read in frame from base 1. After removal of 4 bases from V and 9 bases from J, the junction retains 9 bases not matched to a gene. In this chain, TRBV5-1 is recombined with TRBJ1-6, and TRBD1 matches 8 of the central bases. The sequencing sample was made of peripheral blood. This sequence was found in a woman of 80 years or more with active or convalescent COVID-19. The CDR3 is CASSIQDRESSPLHF. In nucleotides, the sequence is TGCGCCAGCAGCATACAGGACAGGGAATCTTCACCCCTCCACTTT.